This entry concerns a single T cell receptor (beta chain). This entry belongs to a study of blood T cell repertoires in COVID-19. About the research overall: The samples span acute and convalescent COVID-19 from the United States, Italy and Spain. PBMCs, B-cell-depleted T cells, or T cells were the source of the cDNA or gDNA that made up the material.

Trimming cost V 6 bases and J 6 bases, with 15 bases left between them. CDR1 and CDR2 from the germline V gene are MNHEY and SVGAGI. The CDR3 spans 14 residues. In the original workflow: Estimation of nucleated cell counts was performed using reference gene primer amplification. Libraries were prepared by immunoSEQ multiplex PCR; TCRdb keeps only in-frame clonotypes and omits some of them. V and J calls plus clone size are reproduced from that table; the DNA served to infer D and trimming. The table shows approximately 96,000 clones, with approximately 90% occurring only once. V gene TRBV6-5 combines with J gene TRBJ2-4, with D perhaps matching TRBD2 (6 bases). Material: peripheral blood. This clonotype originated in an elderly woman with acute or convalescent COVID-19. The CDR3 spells CASRPSVSLNIQYF. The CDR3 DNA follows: TGTGCCAGCAGGCCTAGCGTCTCTCTAAACATTCAGTACTTC.